This entry lists 25 T cell receptor beta chains sequenced from one sample in a study of PD-L1 blockade in urothelial cancer. The assay was immunoSEQ multiplex PCR, and TCRdb's table has in-frame clones only and misses some. The sample has tens of thousands of clones, under 95% seen once. Stated time point: peripheral blood 6 weeks after treatment start. The sequences come from PBMCs, collected around atezolizumab (anti-PD-L1) treatment. Every receptor here comes from a woman aged 80 or over with urothelial cancer.

The chain links TRBV9 to TRBJ2-2; TRBD2 is a possible D gene (5 bases). The V gene's germline CDR1 is SGDLS and CDR2 YYNGEE. This CDR3 region has 16 residues. The V gene lost 4 bases and the J gene lost 7 bases, with 20 bases spanning the gap. In nucleotides, the CDR3 is TGTGCCAGCAGCCCGAGGACGACCAACAGCGGCGGGGAGCTGTTTTTT. Encoded protein: CASSPRTTNSGGELFF.

This chain uses TRBV5-1 with TRBJ2-1; 8 nucleotides match TRBD2. Germline V lookup: CDR1 SGHRS, CDR2 YFSETQ. The CDR3 spans 15 residues. The V gene end was trimmed by 2 bases and the J gene end by 10 bases; junction bases not matched to a gene: 11. CDR3 coding DNA: TGCGCCAGCAGCTTACTAGCGGAACCTTTAGAGGAGCAGTTCTTC. This sequence encodes CASSLLAEPLEEQFF.

V gene TRBV9 combines with J gene TRBJ2-1; D is undetermined. The CDR3 spans 15 residues. V was cut by 6 bases and J by 8 bases, with 21 bases left in between. Germline CDR1 is SGDLS and CDR2 is YYNGEE. Here the CDR3 DNA reads TGTGCCAGCAATGTTGGCTCCCAGGTGGCCCATGAGCAGTTCTTC. Its protein product is CASNVGSQVAHEQFF.

V is TRBV28 and J is TRBJ2-7; 8 nucleotides align to TRBD2. This CDR3 spans 16 amino acids. Germline CDR1 MDHEN, CDR2 SYDVKM. V trimming: 6 bases; J trimming: 3 bases; junction bases outside the gene matches: 13. In nucleotides, the CDR3 is TGTGCCAGCAGCCTGTTGACTAGCGCCGTTCTCTACGAGCAGTACTTC. It specifies CASSLLTSAVLYEQYF. Complete variable domain (other parts from reference TRBV28 and TRBJ2-7): DVKVTQSSRYLVKRTGEKVFLECVQDMDHENMFWYRQDPGLGLRLIYFSYDVKMKEKGDIPEGYSVSREKKERFSLILESASTNQTSMYLCASSLLTSAVLYEQYFGPGTRLTVT.

The chain combines TRBV21-1 with TRBJ1-3; the table's D call of TRBD1 was not tested on the DNA. TRBV21-1 is described as a pseudogene. CDR3 length: 15 residues. The CDR3 sequence is CASSKEGHRGNTIYF. The CDR3 DNA reads as TGTGCCAGCAGCAAAGAGGGACACCGTGGAAACACCATATATTTT.

This clone was observed a few times. V gene TRBV6-6 combines with J gene TRBJ1-5; D not certain. V was trimmed by 4 bases and J by 0 bases, leaving 7 bases between them. Germline V gene sequence: CDR1 MNHNY, CDR2 SVGAGI (reference sequence). The CDR3 has 14 residues. The CDR3 protein is CASSSGYSNQPQHF. The CDR3 DNA follows: TGTGCCAGCAGTTCAGGTTATAGCAATCAGCCCCAGCATTTT.

The rearrangement links TRBV5-1 to TRBJ2-3, with D uncertain. Germline V gives CDR1 SGHRS, CDR2 YFSETQ. V lost 0 bases and J 0 bases, leaving 8 bases between the germline ends. The CDR3 extends over 15 amino acids. CDR3 sequence: CASSLDAVSTDTQYF. CDR3 sequence (DNA): TGCGCCAGCAGCTTGGACGCGGTTAGCACAGATACGCAGTATTTT.

The chain recombines TRBV27 with TRBJ2-7; a possible D gene is TRBD1 (6 bases). The CDR3 extends over 11 amino acids. In germline, CDR1 is MNHEY, CDR2 SMNVEV (reference sequence). Trimming left V 7 bases short and J 6 bases short, with 10 bases between. CDR3 DNA sequence: TGTGCCAGCAATAGAGGGGGCGAGCAGTACTTC. Amino acids: CASNRGGEQYF.

This clone was counted a few times. The rearrangement joins TRBV19 to TRBJ1-1; D is unresolved. Trimming cost V 8 bases and J 6 bases, with 22 bases left between them. Germline CDR1 and CDR2: LNHDA and SQIVND (reference sequence). The CDR3 extends over 15 amino acids. In nucleotides, the CDR3 is TGTGCCAGTGGCGTTTTCCCCCCGGGTGGCGCTGAAGCTTTCTTT. This sequence encodes CASGVFPPGGAEAFF.

The CDR3 sequence: CASSFRGQSSTDTQYF. The CDR3, as DNA: TGTGCCAGCAGTTTCCGAGGACAGTCTAGCACAGATACGCAGTATTTT. The gene calls are TRBV27 and TRBJ2-3, with D maybe TRBD1 (6 bases). V was cut by 3 bases and J by 0 bases, with 13 bases left in between. CDR3 size: 16 residues. Germline V CDR1 and CDR2: MNHEY, SMNVEV (reference sequence).

V usage is TRBV2 and J usage is TRBJ2-1, with D unresolved. The V and J ends lost 7 bases and 8 bases respectively, with 15 bases between them. This CDR3 contains 13 residues. CDR1 SNHLY and CDR2 FYNNEI come from the germline V gene. In DNA form, the CDR3 reads TGTGCCAGCACCAAAAACTCCGCCCATGAGCAGTTCTTC. Translating gives CASTKNSAHEQFF.

Only one count was recorded for this clone. This chain links TRBV6-6 with TRBJ2-7, with D possibly being TRBD2 (6 bases). The CDR3 length is 14 residues. V lost 6 bases and J 1 base, leaving 13 bases between the germline ends. CDR1 and CDR2 from the germline V gene are MNHNY and SVGAGI (reference sequence). The CDR3 protein is CASRATRISYEQYF. In nucleotides, the CDR3 is TGTGCCAGCAGGGCGACTAGAATTTCCTACGAGCAGTACTTC.

The chain joins TRBV6-5 to TRBJ2-3, with D possibly being TRBD1 (5 bases). CDR1 and CDR2 from the germline V gene are MNHEY and SVGAGI. Trimming left V 2 bases short and J 2 bases short, with 8 bases between. There are 14 residues in the CDR3. For the CDR3, the DNA is TGTGCCAGCAGTTACGGACAAGACACAGATACGCAGTATTTT. Protein product: CASSYGQDTDTQYF.

The rearrangement uses TRBV9 and TRBJ2-7; D not certain. V dropped 0 bases and J dropped 3 bases, with 10 bases sitting between them. Germline-derived CDR1 and CDR2 are SGDLS and YYNGEE. The CDR3 loop spans 14 amino acids. The CDR3: CASSVGPTGYEQYF. The CDR3 region has the DNA TGTGCCAGCAGCGTAGGCCCCACGGGCTACGAGCAGTACTTC.

The rearrangement joins TRBV28 to TRBJ2-7; D gene unclear. Trimming took off 7 bases at V and 3 bases at J, with 10 bases between the two ends. This CDR3 has 12 residues. In germline, CDR1 is MDHEN, CDR2 SYDVKM. Written as DNA, the CDR3 is TGTGCCAGCAAAGTCCCCGGCTACGAGCAGTACTTC. The encoded protein is CASKVPGYEQYF. The variable domain in full, completed from reference TRBV28 and TRBJ2-7, reads DVKVTQSSRYLVKRTGEKVFLECVQDMDHENMFWYRQDPGLGLRLIYFSYDVKMKEKGDIPEGYSVSREKKERFSLILESASTNQTSMYLCASKVPGYEQYFGPGTRLTVT.

Details on this clone: It is likely a read error, because the conserved phenylalanine at the end of the CDR3 is missing. V and J are TRBV4-1 and TRBJ1-1, with D hard to call. Germline V gene data show CDR1 as MGHRA and CDR2 as YSYEKL. Trimming took off 4 bases at V and 1 base at J, with 19 bases between the two ends. The CDR3 covers 17 residues. CDR3: CASSLTPHPGTNTEAFL. CDR3 DNA: TGCGCCAGCAGCCTAACTCCCCATCCGGGTACGAACACTGAAGCTTTCCTT.

The chain joins TRBV19 to TRBJ1-1; D is undetermined. CDR1 is LNHDA and CDR2 is SQIVND in the germline V gene (reference sequence). There are 14 residues in the CDR3. The V gene lost 3 bases and the J gene lost 5 bases, with 13 bases spanning the gap. The CDR3 loop is CASSMHSSGTEAFF. The CDR3 DNA is TGTGCCAGTAGTATGCATTCGAGCGGAACTGAAGCTTTCTTT.

V usage is TRBV28 and J usage is TRBJ2-7; maybe TRBD2 (5 bases). CDR1 and CDR2 from the germline V gene are MDHEN and SYDVKM. The CDR3 has 14 amino acids. With 5 bases removed from V and 0 bases from J, the gap between germline ends came to 11 bases. The chain's CDR3 is CASSGRGSSYEQYF. CDR3 sequence (DNA): TGTGCCAGCAGTGGTCGGGGAAGCTCCTACGAGCAGTACTTC.

The chain joins TRBV5-1 to TRBJ2-4, with TRBD2 matching over 7 bases. V was clipped by 0 bases and J by 8 bases; unmatched bases: 2. This CDR3 is 13 amino acids long. In germline, CDR1 is SGHRS, CDR2 YFSETQ. In nucleotides, the CDR3 is TGCGCCAGCAGCTTGGGGGGGGGAGACATTCAGTACTTC. Protein sequence: CASSLGGGDIQYF.

This clone has a handful of counts. This rearrangement joins TRBV7-9 to TRBJ1-2; a possible D gene is TRBD1 (5 bases). This CDR3 spans 15 amino acids. Germline V lookup: CDR1 SEHNR, CDR2 FQNEAQ (reference sequence). Trimming pared 1 base from V and 7 bases from J, leaving 16 bases between. The CDR3 region is CASSLDGREKSGYTF. CDR3 in DNA: TGTGCCAGCAGCTTAGATGGCAGGGAAAAGTCTGGCTACACCTTC.

The V gene is TRBV5-8, the J gene TRBJ2-1, with 11 bases identical to TRBD2. Germline loops: CDR1 SGHTS, CDR2 YDEGEE. This CDR3 region has 15 residues. V shed 0 bases and J 7 bases; nucleotides not matched to a gene: 3. CDR3 sequence reads: CASSLGASGRNEQFF. CDR3 nucleotides: TGTGCCAGCAGCTTGGGGGCTAGCGGGAGGAATGAGCAGTTCTTC.

The V gene is TRBV11-2, the J gene TRBJ2-5, with 10 bases matching TRBD1. Germline-derived CDR1 and CDR2 are SGHAT and FQNNGV. This CDR3 contains 13 residues. V lost 5 bases and J lost 5; bases outside the gene matches: 2. CDR3 residues: CASSRGQGETQYF. The DNA of the CDR3 is TGTGCCAGCAGCAGGGGACAGGGGGAGACCCAGTACTTC.

The rearrangement joins TRBV7-9 to TRBJ2-7; D may be TRBD2 (5 bases). CDR3 size: 13 residues. V was pared by 0 bases and J by 5 bases, with 8 bases between. Germline V lookup: CDR1 SEHNR, CDR2 FQNEAQ (reference sequence). The CDR3 sequence is CASSLAGVHEQYF. In nucleotides, the CDR3 is TGTGCCAGCAGCTTAGCGGGAGTTCACGAGCAGTACTTC.

This sequence joins TRBV5-4 and TRBJ2-3; 15 nucleotides match TRBD2. This CDR3 region has 17 residues. The V gene end was trimmed by 5 bases and the J gene end by 2 bases; junction bases not matched to a gene: 6. Germline CDR1 SGHNT, CDR2 YYREEE (reference sequence). In nucleotides, the CDR3 is TGTGCCAGCAGATCCGGGACTAGCGGGAGGCCCACAGATACGCAGTATTTT. Translation: CASRSGTSGRPTDTQYF.

This sequence joins TRBV7-3 and TRBJ2-3; 9 bases fit TRBD2. In germline, CDR1 is SGHTA, CDR2 FQGTGA. The CDR3 contains 16 residues. The V segment lost 4 bases and the J segment 3 bases; nucleotides outside the gene matches: 8. CDR3 region: CASSSVAGGGTDTQYF. CDR3 DNA: TGTGCCAGCAGCTCCGTTGCGGGAGGGGGTACAGATACGCAGTATTTT.